This T cell receptor beta chain is from a study of cytomegalovirus exposure and HLA in healthy donors. Trimming pared 6 bases from V and 4 bases from J, leaving 7 bases between. Germline lookup yields CDR1 SNHLY and CDR2 FYNNEI. The CDR3 totals 11 residues. Use of 60 Vbeta and 13 Jbeta primers characterized the PCR. Sequencing was performed with immunoSEQ multiplex PCR; in TCRdb, only in-frame clones are kept and a portion is missing. The sample holds about 99,000 clones, more than 75% seen once. The chain recombines TRBV2 with TRBJ2-7; D gene unclear. The sequence came from a young woman in good health and CMV-seropositive. Sequencing used PBMCs. The CDR3 spells CASRQNYEQYF. The DNA for the CDR3 is TGTGCCAGCAGGCAGAATTACGAGCAGTACTTC.